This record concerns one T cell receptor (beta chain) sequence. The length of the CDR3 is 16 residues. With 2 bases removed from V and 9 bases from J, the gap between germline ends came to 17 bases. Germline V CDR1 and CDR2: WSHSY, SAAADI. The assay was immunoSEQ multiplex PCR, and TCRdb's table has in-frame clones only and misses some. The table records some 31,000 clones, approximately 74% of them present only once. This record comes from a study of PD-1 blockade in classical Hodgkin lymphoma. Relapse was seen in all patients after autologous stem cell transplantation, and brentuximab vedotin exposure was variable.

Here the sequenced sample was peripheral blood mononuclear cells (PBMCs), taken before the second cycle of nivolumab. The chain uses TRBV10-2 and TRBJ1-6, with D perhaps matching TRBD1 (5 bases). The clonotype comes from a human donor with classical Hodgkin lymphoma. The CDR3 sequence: CASSEVGVEYGSPLHF. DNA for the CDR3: TGCGCCAGCAGTGAGGTGGGGGTCGAATATGGTTCACCCCTCCACTTT.